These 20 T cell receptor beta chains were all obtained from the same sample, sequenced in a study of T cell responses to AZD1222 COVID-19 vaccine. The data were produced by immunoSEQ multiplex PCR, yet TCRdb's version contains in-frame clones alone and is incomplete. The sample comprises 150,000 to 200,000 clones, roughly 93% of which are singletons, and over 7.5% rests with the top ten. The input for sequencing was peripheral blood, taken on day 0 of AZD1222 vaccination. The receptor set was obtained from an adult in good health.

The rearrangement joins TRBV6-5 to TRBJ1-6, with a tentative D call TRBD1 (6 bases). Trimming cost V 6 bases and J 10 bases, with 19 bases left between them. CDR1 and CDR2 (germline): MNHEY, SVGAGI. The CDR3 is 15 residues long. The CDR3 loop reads CASRLDSQAFSPLHF. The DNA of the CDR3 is TGTGCCAGCAGATTGGACAGTCAGGCTTTCTCACCCCTCCACTTT.

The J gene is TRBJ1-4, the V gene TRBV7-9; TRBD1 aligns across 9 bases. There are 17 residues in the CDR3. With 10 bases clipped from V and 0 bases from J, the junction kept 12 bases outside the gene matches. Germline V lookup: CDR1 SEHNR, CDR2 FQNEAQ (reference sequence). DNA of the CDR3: TGTGCCACCATAGGGACAGGGATCCCCACAACTAATGAAAAACTGTTTTTT. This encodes CATIGTGIPTTNEKLFF.

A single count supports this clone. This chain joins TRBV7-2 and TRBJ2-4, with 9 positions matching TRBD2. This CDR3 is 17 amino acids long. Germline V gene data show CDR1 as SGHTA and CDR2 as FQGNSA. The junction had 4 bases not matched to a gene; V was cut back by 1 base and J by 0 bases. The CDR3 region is CASSLGLAGLAKNIQYF. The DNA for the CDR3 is TGTGCCAGCAGCTTAGGGCTAGCGGGGTTAGCCAAAAACATTCAGTACTTC.

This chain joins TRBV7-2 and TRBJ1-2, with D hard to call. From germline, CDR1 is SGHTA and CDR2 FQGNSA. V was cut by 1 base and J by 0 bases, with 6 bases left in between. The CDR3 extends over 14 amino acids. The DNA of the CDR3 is TGTGCCAGCAGCTTAGTCTTCGCTAACTATGGCTACACCTTC. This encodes CASSLVFANYGYTF.

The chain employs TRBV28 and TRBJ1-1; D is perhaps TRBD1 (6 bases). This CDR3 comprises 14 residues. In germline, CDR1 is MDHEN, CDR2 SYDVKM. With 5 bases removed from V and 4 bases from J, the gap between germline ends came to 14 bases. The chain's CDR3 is CASSGSRGTTEAFF. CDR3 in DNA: TGTGCCAGCAGTGGAAGCAGGGGTACCACTGAAGCTTTCTTT.

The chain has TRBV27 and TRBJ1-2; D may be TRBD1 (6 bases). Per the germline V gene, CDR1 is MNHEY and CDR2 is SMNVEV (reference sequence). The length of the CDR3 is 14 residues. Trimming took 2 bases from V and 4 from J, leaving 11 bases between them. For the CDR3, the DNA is TGTGCCAGCAGTTTAACGGACAGCGGCTATGGCTACACCTTC. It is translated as CASSLTDSGYGYTF.

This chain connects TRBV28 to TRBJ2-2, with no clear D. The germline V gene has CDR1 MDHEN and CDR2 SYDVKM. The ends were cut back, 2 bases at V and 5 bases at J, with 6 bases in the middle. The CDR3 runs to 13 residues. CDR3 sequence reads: CASSLIGTGELFF. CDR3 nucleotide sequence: TGTGCCAGCAGTTTAATCGGGACCGGGGAGCTGTTTTTT.

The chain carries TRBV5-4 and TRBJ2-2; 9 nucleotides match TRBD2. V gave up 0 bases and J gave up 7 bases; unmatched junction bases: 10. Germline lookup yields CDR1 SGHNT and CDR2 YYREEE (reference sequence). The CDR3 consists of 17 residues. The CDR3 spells CASSLGERAGGNGELFF. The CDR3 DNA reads TGTGCCAGCAGCTTGGGGGAGAGAGCGGGAGGTAACGGGGAGCTGTTTTTT.

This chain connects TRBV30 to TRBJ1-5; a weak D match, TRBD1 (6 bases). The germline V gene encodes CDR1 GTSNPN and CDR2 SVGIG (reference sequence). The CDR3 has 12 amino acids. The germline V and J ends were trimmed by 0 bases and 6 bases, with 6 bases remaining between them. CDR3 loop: CAWSVGGQPQHF. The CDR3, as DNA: TGTGCCTGGAGTGTAGGGGGTCAGCCCCAGCATTTT.

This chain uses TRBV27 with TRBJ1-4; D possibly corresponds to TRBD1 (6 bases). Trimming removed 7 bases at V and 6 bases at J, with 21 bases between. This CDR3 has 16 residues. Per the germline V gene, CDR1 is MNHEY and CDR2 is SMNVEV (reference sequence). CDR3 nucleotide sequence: TGTGCCAGCAAGTCAGGGGTAGCGATACCCCATGAAAAACTGTTTTTT. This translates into CASKSGVAIPHEKLFF.

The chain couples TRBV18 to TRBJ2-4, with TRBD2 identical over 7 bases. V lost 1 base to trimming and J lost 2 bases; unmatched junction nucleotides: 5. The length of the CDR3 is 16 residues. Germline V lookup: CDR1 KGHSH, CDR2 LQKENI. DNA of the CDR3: TGTGCCAGCTCACCACTCCACGGGAGGACCAAAAACATTCAGTACTTC. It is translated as CASSPLHGRTKNIQYF. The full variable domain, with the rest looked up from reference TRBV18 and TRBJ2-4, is NAGVMQNPRHLVRRRGQEARLRCSPMKGHSHVYWYRQLPEEGLKFMVYLQKENIIDESGMPKERFSAEFPKEGPSILRIQQVVRGDSAAYFCASSPLHGRTKNIQYFGAGTRLSVL.

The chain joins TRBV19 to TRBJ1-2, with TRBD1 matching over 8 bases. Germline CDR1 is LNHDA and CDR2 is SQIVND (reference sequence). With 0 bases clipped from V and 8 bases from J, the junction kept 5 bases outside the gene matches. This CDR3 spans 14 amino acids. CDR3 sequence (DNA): TGTGCCAGTAGTATAGAGACCAGGGGGCGCGGCTACACCTTC. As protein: CASSIETRGRGYTF.

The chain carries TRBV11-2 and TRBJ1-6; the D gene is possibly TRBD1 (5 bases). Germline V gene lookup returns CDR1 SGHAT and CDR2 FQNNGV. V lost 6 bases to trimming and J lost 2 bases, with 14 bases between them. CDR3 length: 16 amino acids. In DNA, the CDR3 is TGTGCCAGCAGAGTTTTAGGAGGGGCCTATAATTCACCCCTCCACTTT. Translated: CASRVLGGAYNSPLHF.

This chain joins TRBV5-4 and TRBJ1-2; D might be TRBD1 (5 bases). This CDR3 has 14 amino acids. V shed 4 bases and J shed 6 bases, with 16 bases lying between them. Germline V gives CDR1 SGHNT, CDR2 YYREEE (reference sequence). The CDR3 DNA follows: TGTGCCAGCAGCGGGGGATTGGGCCAGAATGGCTACACCTTC. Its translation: CASSGGLGQNGYTF.

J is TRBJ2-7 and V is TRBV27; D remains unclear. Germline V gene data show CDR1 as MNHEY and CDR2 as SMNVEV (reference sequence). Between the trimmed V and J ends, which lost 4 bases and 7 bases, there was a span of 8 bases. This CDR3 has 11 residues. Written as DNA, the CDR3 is TGTGCCAGCAGTTGGGGTGGAGAGCAGTACTTC. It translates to CASSWGGEQYF.

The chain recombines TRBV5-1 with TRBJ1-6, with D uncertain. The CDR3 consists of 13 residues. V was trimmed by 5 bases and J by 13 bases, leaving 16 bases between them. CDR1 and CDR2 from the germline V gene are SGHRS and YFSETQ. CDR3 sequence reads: CASSPLFGPPLHF. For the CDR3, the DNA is TGCGCCAGCAGTCCCCTTTTCGGGCCGCCCCTCCACTTT.

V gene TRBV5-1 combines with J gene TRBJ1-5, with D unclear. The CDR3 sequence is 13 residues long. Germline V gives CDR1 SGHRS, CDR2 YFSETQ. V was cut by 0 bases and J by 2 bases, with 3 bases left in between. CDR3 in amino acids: CASSLDGNQPQHF. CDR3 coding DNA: TGCGCCAGCAGCTTGGATGGCAATCAGCCCCAGCATTTT.

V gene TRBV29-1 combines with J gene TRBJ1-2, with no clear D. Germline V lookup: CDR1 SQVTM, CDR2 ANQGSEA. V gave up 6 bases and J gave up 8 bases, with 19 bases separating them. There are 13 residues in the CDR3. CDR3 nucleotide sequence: TGCAGCGTCCCAGGAGGTACCGCGATGGGCTACACCTTC. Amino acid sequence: CSVPGGTAMGYTF.

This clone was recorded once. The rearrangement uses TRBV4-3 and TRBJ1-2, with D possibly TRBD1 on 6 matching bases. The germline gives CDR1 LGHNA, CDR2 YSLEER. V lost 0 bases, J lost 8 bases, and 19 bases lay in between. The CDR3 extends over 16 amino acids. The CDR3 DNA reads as TGCGCCAGCAGCCAAGATACCTCGTCAGGGGTACTGGGCTACACCTTC. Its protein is CASSQDTSSGVLGYTF.

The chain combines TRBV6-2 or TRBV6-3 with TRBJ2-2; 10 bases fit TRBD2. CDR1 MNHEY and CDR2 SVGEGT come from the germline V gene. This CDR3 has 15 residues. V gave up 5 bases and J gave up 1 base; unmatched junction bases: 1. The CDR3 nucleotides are TGTGCCAGCAGTCGACTAGCGGGGAACACCGGGGAGCTGTTTTTT. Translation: CASSRLAGNTGELFF.